Presented here are 3 T cell receptor beta chains from one specimen sequenced in a study of T cells after yellow fever vaccination. TCRdb fed the 5' RACE reads into MiXCR, producing one record per CDR3 protein. The sample records just under 600,000 distinct CDR3 sequences, roughly 12% being singletons. The specimen comprised PBMCs, sampled on the day of the yellow fever booster vaccination. Receptors were obtained from a man aged 25-40 years who received the YFV17D yellow fever vaccine.

This clonotype was recorded a few times. At one of its ends the junction is not consistent with the germline gene, which may arise from a read error. The chain has TRBV5-6 and TRBJ2-3; 10 bases align to TRBD2. CDR3 length: 15 amino acids. Germline CDR1 SGHDT, CDR2 YYEEEE. CDR3 in amino acids: CASSLRRGGTSVLCF. As DNA, the CDR3 is TGTGCCAGCAGCTTACGACGGGGAGGGACTAGCGTTCTCTGTTTT.

The chain has TRBV9 and TRBJ1-2; unclear D gene. The CDR3 length is 15 residues. In germline, CDR1 is SGDLS, CDR2 YYNGEE. Trimming removed 0 bases from V and 0 bases from J, with 9 bases in between. The CDR3: CASSVGTEANYGYTF. CDR3 bases: TGTGCCAGCAGCGTAGGGACGGAAGCTAACTATGGCTACACCTTC.

This clonotype occurred a few times. The chain recombines TRBV7-8 with TRBJ2-1, with a tentative D call TRBD2 (6 bases). The CDR3 contains 13 residues. Germline V CDR1 and CDR2: SGHVS, FQNEAQ. V lost 5 bases and J 9 bases, leaving 14 bases between the germline ends. CDR3 region: CASSSVGSGEQFF. The CDR3 bases are TGTGCCAGCAGCAGCGTCGGGAGTGGTGAGCAGTTCTTC.